This record covers a single T cell receptor (beta chain). This CDR3 region has 16 residues. V shed 7 bases, J shed 0 bases, and the junction held 7 bases outside the gene matches. Germline V gene data show CDR1 as ENHRY and CDR2 as SYGVKD. TCRdb's copy holds only in-frame clones and misses some; the assay was immunoSEQ multiplex PCR. The sample yields approximately 300,000 clones, approximately 90% seen once. These data belong to a study of blood T cell repertoires in COVID-19. This chain joins TRBV10-3 and TRBJ2-3; 10 bases align to TRBD1. The specimen sequenced was peripheral blood. This receptor was obtained from a man aged 40-49 years with acute or convalescent COVID-19. The CDR3 nucleotides read TGTGCCATCAACCTAAGACAGGGGGCGAGCACAGATACGCAGTATTTT. Its protein is CAINLRQGASTDTQYF.